This TCR beta chain is drawn from a study of T cell clones after liver transplantation. The germline V gene encodes CDR1 KGHSH and CDR2 LQKENI. Trimming cost V 2 bases and J 3 bases, with 14 bases left between them. CDR3 length: 15 residues. The repertoire was sequenced with immunoSEQ multiplex PCR; TCRdb's copy has only in-frame clones and lacks some. Altogether roughly 100,000 clones are present, around four fifths being singletons, with the ten largest covering about 3%. Only one count was recorded for this clone. This TCR derives from a human patient who received a liver transplant. T cells may partly derive from the graft donor. V gene TRBV18 combines with J gene TRBJ2-7, with D perhaps matching TRBD2 (6 bases). The sample in question was CD4+ T cells from blood, obtained 45 to 50 months after liver transplant. The CDR3 is CASSPRRDFSYEQYF. For the CDR3, the DNA is TGTGCCAGCTCACCAAGAAGGGACTTTAGCTACGAGCAGTACTTC.